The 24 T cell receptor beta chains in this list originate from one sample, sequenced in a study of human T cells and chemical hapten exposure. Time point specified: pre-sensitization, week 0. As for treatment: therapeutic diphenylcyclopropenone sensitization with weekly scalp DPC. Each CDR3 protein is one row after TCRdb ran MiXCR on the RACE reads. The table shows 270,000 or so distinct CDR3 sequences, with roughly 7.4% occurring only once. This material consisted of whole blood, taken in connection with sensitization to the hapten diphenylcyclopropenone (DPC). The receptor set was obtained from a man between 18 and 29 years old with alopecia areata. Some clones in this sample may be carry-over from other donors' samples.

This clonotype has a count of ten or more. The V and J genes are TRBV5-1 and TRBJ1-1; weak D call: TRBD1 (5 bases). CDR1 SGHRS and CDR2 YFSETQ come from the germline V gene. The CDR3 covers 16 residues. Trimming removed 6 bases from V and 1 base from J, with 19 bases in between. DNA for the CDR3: TGCGCCAGCACCCGGGACGTGGCAGGGCAGAACACTGAAGCTTTCTTT. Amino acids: CASTRDVAGQNTEAFF.

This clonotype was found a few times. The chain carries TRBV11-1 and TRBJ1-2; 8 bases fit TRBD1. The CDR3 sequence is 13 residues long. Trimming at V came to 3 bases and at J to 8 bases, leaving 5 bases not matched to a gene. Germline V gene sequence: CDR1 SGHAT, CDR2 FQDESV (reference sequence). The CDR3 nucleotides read TGTGCCAGCAGCTTCGCGCAGGGGGCGGGCTACACCTTC. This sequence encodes CASSFAQGAGYTF.

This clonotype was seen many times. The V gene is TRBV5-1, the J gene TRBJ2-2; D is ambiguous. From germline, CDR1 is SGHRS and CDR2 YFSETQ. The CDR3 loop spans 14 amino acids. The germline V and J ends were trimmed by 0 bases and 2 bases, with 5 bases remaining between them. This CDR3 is CASSLEPNTGELFF. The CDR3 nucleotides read TGCGCCAGCAGCTTGGAACCCAACACCGGGGAGCTGTTTTTT.

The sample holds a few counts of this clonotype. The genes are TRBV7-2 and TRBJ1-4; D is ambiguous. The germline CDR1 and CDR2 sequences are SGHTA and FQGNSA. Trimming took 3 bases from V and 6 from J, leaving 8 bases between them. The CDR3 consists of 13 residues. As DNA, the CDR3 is TGTGCCAGCAGCTTCGGACTAGATGAAAAACTGTTTTTT. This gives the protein CASSFGLDEKLFF.

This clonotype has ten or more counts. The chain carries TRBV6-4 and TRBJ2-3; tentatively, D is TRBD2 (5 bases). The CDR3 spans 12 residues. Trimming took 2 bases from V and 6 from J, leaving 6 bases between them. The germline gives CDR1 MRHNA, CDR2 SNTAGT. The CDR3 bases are TGTGCCAGCAGTGACGGGGAGGATACGCAGTATTTT. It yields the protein CASSDGEDTQYF.

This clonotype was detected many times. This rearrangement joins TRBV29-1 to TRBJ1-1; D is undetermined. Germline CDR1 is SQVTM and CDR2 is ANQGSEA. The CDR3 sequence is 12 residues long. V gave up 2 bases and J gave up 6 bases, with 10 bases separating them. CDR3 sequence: CSVESIDPEAFF. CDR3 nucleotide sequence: TGCAGCGTTGAATCCATCGACCCTGAAGCTTTCTTT. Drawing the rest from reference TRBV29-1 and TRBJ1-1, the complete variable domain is SAVISQKPSRDICQRGTSLTIQCQVDSQVTMMFWYRQQPGQSLTLIATANQGSEATYESGFVIDKFPISRPNLTFSTLTVSNMSPEDSSIYLCSVESIDPEAFFGQGTRLTVV.

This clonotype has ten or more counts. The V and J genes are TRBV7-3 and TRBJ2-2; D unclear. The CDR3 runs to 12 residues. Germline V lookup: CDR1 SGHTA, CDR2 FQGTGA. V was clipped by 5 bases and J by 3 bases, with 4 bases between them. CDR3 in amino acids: CASSTYTGELFF. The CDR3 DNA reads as TGTGCCAGCAGCACCTACACCGGGGAGCTGTTTTTT.

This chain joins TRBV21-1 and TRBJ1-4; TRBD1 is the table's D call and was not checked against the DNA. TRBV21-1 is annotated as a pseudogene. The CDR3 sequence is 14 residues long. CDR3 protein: CATPGPFGNEKLFF. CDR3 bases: TGTGCCACCCCCGGACCATTCGGGAATGAAAAACTGTTTTTT.

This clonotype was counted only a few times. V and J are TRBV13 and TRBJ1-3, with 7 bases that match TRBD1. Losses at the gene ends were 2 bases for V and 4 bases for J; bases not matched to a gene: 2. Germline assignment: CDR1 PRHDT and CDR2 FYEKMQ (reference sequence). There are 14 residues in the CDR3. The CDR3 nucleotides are TGTGCCAGCAGCTTAACAGGGGACGGAAACACCATATATTTT. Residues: CASSLTGDGNTIYF. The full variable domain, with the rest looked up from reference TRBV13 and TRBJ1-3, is AAGVIQSPRHLIKEKRETATLKCYPIPRHDTVYWYQQGPGQDPQFLISFYEKMQSDKGSIPDRFSAQQFSDYHSELNMSSLELGDSALYFCASSLTGDGNTIYFGEGSWLTVV.

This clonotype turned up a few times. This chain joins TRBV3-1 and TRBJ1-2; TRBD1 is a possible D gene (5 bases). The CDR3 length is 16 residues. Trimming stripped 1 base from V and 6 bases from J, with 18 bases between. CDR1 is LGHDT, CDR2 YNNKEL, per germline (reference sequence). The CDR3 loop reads CASSQGISGTGDGYTF. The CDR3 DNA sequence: TGTGCCAGCAGCCAAGGAATATCCGGGACGGGCGATGGCTACACCTTC.

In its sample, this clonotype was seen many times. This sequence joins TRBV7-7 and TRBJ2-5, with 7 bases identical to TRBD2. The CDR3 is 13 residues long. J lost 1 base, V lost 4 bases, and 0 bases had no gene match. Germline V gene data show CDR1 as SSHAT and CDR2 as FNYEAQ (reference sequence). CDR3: CASSWTSQETQYF. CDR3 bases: TGTGCCAGCAGCTGGACTAGCCAAGAGACCCAGTACTTC.

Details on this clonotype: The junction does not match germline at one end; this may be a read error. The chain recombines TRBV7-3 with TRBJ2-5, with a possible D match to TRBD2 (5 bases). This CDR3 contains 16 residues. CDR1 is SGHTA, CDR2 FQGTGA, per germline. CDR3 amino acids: CASSLTGGRNQETQYF. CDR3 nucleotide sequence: TGTGCCAGCAGTTTAACGGGCGGGCGAAACCAAGAGACCCAGTACTTC.

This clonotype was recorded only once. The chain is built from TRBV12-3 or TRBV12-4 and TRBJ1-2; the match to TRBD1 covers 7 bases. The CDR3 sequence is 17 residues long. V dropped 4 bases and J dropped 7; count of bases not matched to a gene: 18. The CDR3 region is CASSWVGTVSHHGGYTF. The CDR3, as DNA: TGTGCCAGCAGTTGGGTCGGGACAGTTAGCCACCACGGTGGCTACACCTTC.

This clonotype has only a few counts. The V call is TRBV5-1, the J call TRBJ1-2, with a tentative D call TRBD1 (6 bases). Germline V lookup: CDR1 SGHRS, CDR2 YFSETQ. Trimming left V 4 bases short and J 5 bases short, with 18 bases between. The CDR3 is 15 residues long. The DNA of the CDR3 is TGCGCCAGCAGCCTATCACGACAGGATCGTTATGGCTACACCTTC. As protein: CASSLSRQDRYGYTF.

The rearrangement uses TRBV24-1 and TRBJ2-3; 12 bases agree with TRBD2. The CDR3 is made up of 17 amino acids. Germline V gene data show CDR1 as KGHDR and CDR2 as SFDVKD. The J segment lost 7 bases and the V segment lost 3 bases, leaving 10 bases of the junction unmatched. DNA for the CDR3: TGTGCCACCAGTGATACCCGGACTAGCGGGGAACTAAATACGCAGTATTTT. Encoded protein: CATSDTRTSGELNTQYF.

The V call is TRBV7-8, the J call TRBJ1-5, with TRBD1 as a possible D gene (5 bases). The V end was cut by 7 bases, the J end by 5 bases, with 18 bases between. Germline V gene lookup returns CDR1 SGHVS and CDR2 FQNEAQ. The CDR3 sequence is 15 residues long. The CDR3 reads CASNSRGDRDQPQHF. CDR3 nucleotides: TGTGCCAGCAACTCCCGTGGGGACCGAGATCAGCCCCAGCATTTT.

CDR3 protein: CAISETGSGQPQHF. Here the CDR3 DNA reads TGTGCCATCAGTGAAACAGGGTCGGGCCAGCCCCAGCATTTT. The chain joins TRBV10-3 to TRBJ1-5, with a weak D call TRBD1 (6 bases). With 3 bases removed from V and 7 bases from J, the gap between germline ends came to 13 bases. This CDR3 comprises 14 residues. Germline V gives CDR1 ENHRY, CDR2 SYGVKD.

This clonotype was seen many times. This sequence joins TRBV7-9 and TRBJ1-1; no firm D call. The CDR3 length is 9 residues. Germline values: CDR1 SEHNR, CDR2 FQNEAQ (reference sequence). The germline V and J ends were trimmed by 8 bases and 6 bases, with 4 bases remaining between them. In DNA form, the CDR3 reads TGTGCCAGCGGGGCTGAAGCTTTCTTT. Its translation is CASGAEAFF.

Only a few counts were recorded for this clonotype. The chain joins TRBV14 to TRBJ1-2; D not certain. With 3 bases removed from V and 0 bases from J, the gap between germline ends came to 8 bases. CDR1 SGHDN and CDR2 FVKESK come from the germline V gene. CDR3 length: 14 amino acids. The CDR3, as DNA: TGTGCCAGCAGCCACGCCGCTACTAACTATGGCTACACCTTC. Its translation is CASSHAATNYGYTF.

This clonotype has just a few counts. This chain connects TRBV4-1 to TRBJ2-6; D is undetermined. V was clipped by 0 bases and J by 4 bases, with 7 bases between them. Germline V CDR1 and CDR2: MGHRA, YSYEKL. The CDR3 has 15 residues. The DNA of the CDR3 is TGCGCCAGCAGCCAAGAAGGGTTAGGGGCCAACGTCCTGACTTTC. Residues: CASSQEGLGANVLTF.

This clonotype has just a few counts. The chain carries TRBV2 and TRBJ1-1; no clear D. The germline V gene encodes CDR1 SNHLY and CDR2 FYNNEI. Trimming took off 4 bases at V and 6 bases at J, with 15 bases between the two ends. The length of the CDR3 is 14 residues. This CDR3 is CASSVFPGFAEAFF. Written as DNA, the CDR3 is TGTGCCAGCAGTGTCTTTCCGGGGTTCGCTGAAGCTTTCTTT.

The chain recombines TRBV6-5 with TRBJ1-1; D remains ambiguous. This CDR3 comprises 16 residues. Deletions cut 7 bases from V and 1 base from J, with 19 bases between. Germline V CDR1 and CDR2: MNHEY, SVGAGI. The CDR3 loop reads CASTKISPARNTEAFF. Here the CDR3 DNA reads TGTGCCAGCACCAAAATCTCCCCGGCTAGGAACACTGAAGCTTTCTTT.

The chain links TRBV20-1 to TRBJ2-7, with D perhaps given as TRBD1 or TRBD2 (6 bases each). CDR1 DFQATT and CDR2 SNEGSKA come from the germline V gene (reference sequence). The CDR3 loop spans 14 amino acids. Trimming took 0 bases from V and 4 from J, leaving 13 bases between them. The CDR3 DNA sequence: TGCAGTGCTAGAGATCGTCAGGGGAGGTACGAGCAGTACTTC. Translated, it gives CSARDRQGRYEQYF.

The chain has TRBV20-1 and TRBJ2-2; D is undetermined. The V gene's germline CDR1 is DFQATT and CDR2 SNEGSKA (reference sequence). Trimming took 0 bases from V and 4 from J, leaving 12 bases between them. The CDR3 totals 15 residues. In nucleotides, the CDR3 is TGCAGTGCTAGAGATTCCCTGTACCCCACCGGGGAGCTGTTTTTT. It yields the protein CSARDSLYPTGELFF.